The rows below give T cell receptor beta chains drawn from one sample of a study of blood T cell repertoires in COVID-19. Here immunoSEQ multiplex PCR was the method, and the copy in TCRdb shows in-frame clones only, minus some. The sample includes a few hundred thousand clones, 80% to 90% of them seen just once. Sequencing input: PBMCs or T cells enriched from blood (not recorded which). These receptors were taken from a man between 18 and 35 years old who had recovered from COVID-19. Both conserved end residues are part of each CDR3. The D gene is left open where the match is weak. Some rows mark clone size as missing; the rest say once, few, many or name a class of expanded clone.

D gene: TRBD2; J gene: TRBJ2-3; V gene: TRBV24-1; clone size: .; CDR3 DNA: TGTGCCACCGGGGGGCTAGCGGGATGGTCAGATACGCAGTATTTT; CDR3 protein: CATGGLAGWSDTQYF
D gene: .; J gene: TRBJ2-2; V gene: TRBV3-1/TRBV3-2; clone size: .; CDR3 DNA: TGTGCCAGCAGCCAAGGGTTGCCCACCGGAGGCACCGGGGAGCTGTTTTTT; CDR3 protein: CASSQGLPTGGTGELFF
D gene: .; J gene: TRBJ2-5; V gene: TRBV7-7; clone size: .; CDR3 DNA: TGTGCCAGCAGCTTAACAGGAATCCTACAAGAGACCCAGTACTTC; CDR3 protein: CASSLTGILQETQYF
D gene: TRBD1; J gene: TRBJ2-5; V gene: TRBV18; clone size: .; CDR3 DNA: TGTGCCAGCTCGGGACAGGGGGCGCGACGAGAGACCCAGTACTTC; CDR3 protein: CASSGQGARRETQYF
D gene: .; J gene: TRBJ1-2; V gene: TRBV4-1; clone size: .; CDR3 DNA: TGCGCCAGCAGCCAAGCTAGGGGCTACACCTTC; CDR3 protein: CASSQARGYTF
D gene: .; J gene: TRBJ2-3; V gene: TRBV7-9; clone size: .; CDR3 DNA: TGTGCCAGCAGCCCTCAATGGCTGGACAGAGGCTGGACGACGCAGTATTTT; CDR3 protein: CASSPQWLDRGWTTQYF
D gene: TRBD1; J gene: TRBJ1-1; V gene: TRBV3-1/TRBV3-2; clone size: .; CDR3 DNA: TGTGCCAGCAGCCACCCCCGGGACAGGGGTACTGAAGCTTTCTTT; CDR3 protein: CASSHPRDRGTEAFF
D gene: .; J gene: TRBJ2-1; V gene: TRBV7-2; clone size: .; CDR3 DNA: TGTGCCAGCAAGCTAGGTGGGAGGACGAGCTCCTACAATGAGCAGTTCTTC; CDR3 protein: CASKLGGRTSSYNEQFF
D gene: .; J gene: TRBJ2-1; V gene: TRBV5-3; clone size: .; CDR3 DNA: TGTGCCAGAAGCTTGAACAGCCAATCCTACAATGAGCAGTTCTTC; CDR3 protein: CARSLNSQSYNEQFF
D gene: .; J gene: TRBJ1-5; V gene: TRBV19; clone size: .; CDR3 DNA: TGTGCCAGTAGTATTAGCTTAAATCAGCCCCAGCATTTT; CDR3 protein: CASSISLNQPQHF
D gene: .; J gene: TRBJ2-5; V gene: TRBV7-9; clone size: .; CDR3 DNA: TGTGCCAGCAGCGCGAAGCGGTTGGAGACCCAGTACTTC; CDR3 protein: CASSAKRLETQYF
D gene: .; J gene: TRBJ1-1; V gene: TRBV27; clone size: .; CDR3 DNA: TGTGCCAGCAGCCCTTCAGGGCGGGGGAACACTGAAGCTTTCTTT; CDR3 protein: CASSPSGRGNTEAFF
D gene: .; J gene: TRBJ2-6; V gene: TRBV18; clone size: .; CDR3 DNA: TGTGCCAGCTCACCATGGAGCTCTGGGGCCAACGTCCTGACTTTC; CDR3 protein: CASSPWSSGANVLTF
D gene: .; J gene: TRBJ2-1; V gene: TRBV5-1; clone size: once; CDR3 DNA: TGCGCCAGCAGCTTAGCGGCAGCCTCCTACAATGAGCAGTTCTTC; CDR3 protein: CASSLAAASYNEQFF
D gene: TRBD1; J gene: TRBJ1-6; V gene: TRBV3-1/TRBV3-2; clone size: .; CDR3 DNA: TGTGCCAGCAGCCAAGATGCCTGGGACAGCCGTTCACCCCTCCACTTT; CDR3 protein: CASSQDAWDSRSPLHF
D gene: .; J gene: TRBJ2-6; V gene: TRBV7-8; clone size: .; CDR3 DNA: TGTGCCAGCAGCAAACGGGTGTCTGGGGCCAACGTCCTGACTTTC; CDR3 protein: CASSKRVSGANVLTF
D gene: TRBD1; J gene: TRBJ2-2; V gene: TRBV6-2/TRBV6-3; clone size: .; CDR3 DNA: TGTGCCAGCAGTTACTACGGGACAGGGGCGGGTACCGGGGAGCTGTTTTTT; CDR3 protein: CASSYYGTGAGTGELFF
D gene: TRBD2; J gene: TRBJ2-3; V gene: TRBV6-5; clone size: .; CDR3 DNA: TGTGCCAGTTTTAGCGGGGGGGCCGCAGATACGCAGTATTTT; CDR3 protein: CASFSGGAADTQYF
D gene: TRBD1; J gene: TRBJ2-7; V gene: TRBV5-4; clone size: .; CDR3 DNA: TGTGCCAGCAGCCCGGGACAGGGGGAAGTGCGGGAGCAGTACTTC; CDR3 protein: CASSPGQGEVREQYF
D gene: .; J gene: TRBJ1-2; V gene: TRBV3-1/TRBV3-2; clone size: .; CDR3 DNA: TGTGCCAGCAGCCAAGATCCCGGGTCCTATGGCTACACCTTC; CDR3 protein: CASSQDPGSYGYTF
D gene: .; J gene: TRBJ1-2; V gene: TRBV28; clone size: .; CDR3 DNA: TGTGCCAGCAGTCATAAACAGACCCGGGGGTACACCTTC; CDR3 protein: CASSHKQTRGYTF
D gene: TRBD1; J gene: TRBJ1-2; V gene: TRBV25-1; clone size: .; CDR3 DNA: TGTGCCAGCAGTGAAGGGGACAGGTACTATGGCTACACCTTC; CDR3 protein: CASSEGDRYYGYTF
D gene: TRBD1; J gene: TRBJ1-6; V gene: TRBV29-1; clone size: .; CDR3 DNA: TGCAGCGTAGGACAGGGACCTAATTCACCCCTCCACTTT; CDR3 protein: CSVGQGPNSPLHF
D gene: TRBD1; J gene: TRBJ1-4; V gene: TRBV12-3/TRBV12-4; clone size: .; CDR3 DNA: TGTGCCAGCAGCCTGACAGGGGAGGGAGAGCTGTTTTTT; CDR3 protein: CASSLTGEGELFF
D gene: .; J gene: TRBJ1-5; V gene: TRBV4-1; clone size: .; CDR3 DNA: TGCGCCAGCAGCCAAGACATCACAGGGCCTCTGGGTCAGCCCCAGCATTTT; CDR3 protein: CASSQDITGPLGQPQHF
D gene: TRBD1; J gene: TRBJ1-2; V gene: TRBV28; clone size: once; CDR3 DNA: TGTGCCAGCACCTCATCCGGACAGGTTACTGGCTACACCTTC; CDR3 protein: CASTSSGQVTGYTF
D gene: TRBD1; J gene: TRBJ1-2; V gene: TRBV27; clone size: .; CDR3 DNA: TGTGCCAGCTCCCTGGGACAGGGTAGTGGCTACACCTTC; CDR3 protein: CASSLGQGSGYTF
D gene: TRBD2; J gene: TRBJ2-5; V gene: TRBV3-1/TRBV3-2; clone size: .; CDR3 DNA: TGTGCCAGCAGCCAAGATCTGGTCAACTATCGAGCGGGGGGCCCAGAGACCCAGTACTTC; CDR3 protein: CASSQDLVNYRAGGPETQYF
D gene: .; J gene: TRBJ1-6; V gene: TRBV30; clone size: .; CDR3 DNA: TGTGCCTGGAGTGCCCTTATAGGGGTCAAAATGAGCTCCTATAATTCACCCCTCCACTTT; CDR3 protein: CAWSALIGVKMSSYNSPLHF
D gene: .; J gene: TRBJ2-7; V gene: TRBV28; clone size: once; CDR3 DNA: TGTGCCAGCAGGCATGAGTACGAGCAGTACTTC; CDR3 protein: CASRHEYEQYF
D gene: TRBD1; J gene: TRBJ1-5; V gene: TRBV15; clone size: .; CDR3 DNA: TGTGCCACCAGCGGAGGGACAGGGGCAGGGGGTCAGCCCCAGCATTTT; CDR3 protein: CATSGGTGAGGQPQHF
D gene: TRBD1; J gene: TRBJ1-2; V gene: TRBV7-9; clone size: .; CDR3 DNA: TGTGCCAGCAGCGAGACTAGGGGGCCCTCCGATGGCTACACCTTC; CDR3 protein: CASSETRGPSDGYTF
D gene: TRBD1; J gene: TRBJ1-4; V gene: TRBV7-9; clone size: .; CDR3 DNA: TGTGCCAGCAGCTTAGAAGGAGCAGGGGGAAACGAAAAACTGTTTTTT; CDR3 protein: CASSLEGAGGNEKLFF
D gene: TRBD1; J gene: TRBJ1-1; V gene: TRBV28; clone size: .; CDR3 DNA: TGTGCCAGCAGACTAGGGGGCCCGGAAGCTTTCTTT; CDR3 protein: CASRLGGPEAFF
D gene: .; J gene: TRBJ1-5; V gene: TRBV19; clone size: .; CDR3 DNA: TGTGCCACCTCCCCCAGGGAAGGCAATCAGCCCCAGCATTTT; CDR3 protein: CATSPREGNQPQHF
D gene: TRBD1; J gene: TRBJ1-5; V gene: TRBV19; clone size: .; CDR3 DNA: TGTGCCAGTAGCACAGGGGGACAGGACAATCAGCCCCAGCATTTT; CDR3 protein: CASSTGGQDNQPQHF
D gene: .; J gene: TRBJ2-2; V gene: TRBV9; clone size: .; CDR3 DNA: TGTGCCAGCAGCCCGTTGACTCTGTTCGGCGGGGAGCTGTTTTTT; CDR3 protein: CASSPLTLFGGELFF
D gene: .; J gene: TRBJ1-2; V gene: TRBV7-9; clone size: once; CDR3 DNA: TGTGCCAGCAGCTCAGGCCAGGGGACTAACTATGGCTACACCTTC; CDR3 protein: CASSSGQGTNYGYTF
D gene: TRBD2; J gene: TRBJ2-3; V gene: TRBV4-3; clone size: .; CDR3 DNA: TGCGCCAGCAGCCCGGGGACTAGCGGGAGACCTAGCACAGATACGCAGTATTTT; CDR3 protein: CASSPGTSGRPSTDTQYF
D gene: .; J gene: TRBJ2-1; V gene: TRBV7-2; clone size: .; CDR3 DNA: TGTGCCAGCAGCACCACTAGCCTTTCTTACAATGAGCAGTTCTTC; CDR3 protein: CASSTTSLSYNEQFF
D gene: TRBD1; J gene: TRBJ2-5; V gene: TRBV5-1; clone size: .; CDR3 DNA: TGCGCCAGCAGCGTAGGCGGGACAGGGTTGGAGACCCAGTACTTC; CDR3 protein: CASSVGGTGLETQYF
D gene: TRBD1; J gene: TRBJ2-1; V gene: TRBV11-3; clone size: .; CDR3 DNA: TGTGCCAGCAGCGGGACAGGGAACAATGAGCAGTTCTTC; CDR3 protein: CASSGTGNNEQFF
D gene: TRBD1; J gene: TRBJ1-3; V gene: TRBV6-5; clone size: .; CDR3 DNA: TGTGCCAGCAGTTACTCGACGGGGACAGCAGGAAACACCATATATTTT; CDR3 protein: CASSYSTGTAGNTIYF
D gene: .; J gene: TRBJ2-2; V gene: TRBV27; clone size: .; CDR3 DNA: TGTGCCAGCAGTTTTCACAGGGATGGCGGGGAGCTGTTTTTT; CDR3 protein: CASSFHRDGGELFF
D gene: .; J gene: TRBJ2-7; V gene: TRBV6-5; clone size: .; CDR3 DNA: TGTGCCAGCAGGCCAACCGGGACATTAACCTACGAGCAGTACTTC; CDR3 protein: CASRPTGTLTYEQYF
D gene: .; J gene: TRBJ1-1; V gene: TRBV9; clone size: .; CDR3 DNA: TGTGCCAGCAGCGTAGGAGGGGACATGAACACTGAAGCTTTCTTT; CDR3 protein: CASSVGGDMNTEAFF
D gene: TRBD2; J gene: TRBJ2-1; V gene: TRBV15; clone size: .; CDR3 DNA: TGTGCCACCAGCAGAGATAGCGGGTCCTACAATGAGCAGTTCTTC; CDR3 protein: CATSRDSGSYNEQFF
D gene: TRBD2; J gene: TRBJ2-5; V gene: TRBV4-3; clone size: .; CDR3 DNA: TGCGCCAGCAGCCAAGATCCAGCGGGGGGTAAGACCCAGTACTTC; CDR3 protein: CASSQDPAGGKTQYF
D gene: .; J gene: TRBJ1-1; V gene: TRBV6-6; clone size: once; CDR3 DNA: TGTGCCAGCAGCTTCGCGGGGGTAGGGACTGAAGCTTTCTTT; CDR3 protein: CASSFAGVGTEAFF
D gene: TRBD2; J gene: TRBJ2-1; V gene: TRBV5-1; clone size: .; CDR3 DNA: TGCGCCAGCAGCCTCGAGGGTAGCGGGGGTAATGAGCAGTTCTTC; CDR3 protein: CASSLEGSGGNEQFF
D gene: .; J gene: TRBJ2-7; V gene: TRBV7-8; clone size: .; CDR3 DNA: TGTGCCAGCAGCCCAGCCTCCTCTCGGGAGCAGTACTTC; CDR3 protein: CASSPASSREQYF
D gene: .; J gene: TRBJ1-2; V gene: TRBV9; clone size: once; CDR3 DNA: TGTGCCAGCAGCGTCGAGGTTTCGGGGATCTATGGCTACACCTTC; CDR3 protein: CASSVEVSGIYGYTF
D gene: .; J gene: TRBJ1-2; V gene: TRBV18; clone size: .; CDR3 DNA: TGTGCCAGCTCACCATCGGACAGATCTAAGGGCTACACCTTC; CDR3 protein: CASSPSDRSKGYTF
D gene: .; J gene: TRBJ2-3; V gene: TRBV27; clone size: .; CDR3 DNA: TGTGCCAGCAGTTTACGGCGGAGGGGCACAGATACGCAGTATTTT; CDR3 protein: CASSLRRRGTDTQYF
D gene: .; J gene: TRBJ1-2; V gene: TRBV11-2; clone size: once; CDR3 DNA: TGTGCCAGCAGCTTGACAGCTAACTATGGCTACACCTTC; CDR3 protein: CASSLTANYGYTF
D gene: .; J gene: TRBJ2-7; V gene: TRBV27; clone size: few; CDR3 DNA: TGTGCCAGCAGTTTAATCCCGGGACTGACTTACGAGCAGTACTTC; CDR3 protein: CASSLIPGLTYEQYF
D gene: .; J gene: TRBJ1-1; V gene: TRBV7-8; clone size: .; CDR3 DNA: TGTGCCAGCAGGATCGACAGAATAAACACTGAAGCTTTCTTT; CDR3 protein: CASRIDRINTEAFF
D gene: TRBD1; J gene: TRBJ2-7; V gene: TRBV18; clone size: .; CDR3 DNA: TGTGCCAGCTCACCGCTCAGGACAGGTCCGGCCTCCTACGAGCAGTACTTC; CDR3 protein: CASSPLRTGPASYEQYF
D gene: TRBD2; J gene: TRBJ2-5; V gene: TRBV3-1/TRBV3-2; clone size: .; CDR3 DNA: TGTGCCAGCAGCCAACTACTAGCGGGGGGCCGGAGTAAGAAGACCCAGTACTTC; CDR3 protein: CASSQLLAGGRSKKTQYF
D gene: .; J gene: TRBJ2-7; V gene: TRBV30; clone size: .; CDR3 DNA: TGTGCCTGGAGTGTAAGCCAGGGGACAAACTACGAGCAGTACTTC; CDR3 protein: CAWSVSQGTNYEQYF